In this sample, the clone carrying this TCR beta chain turned up many times. The antigen remains unidentified. Trimming left V 4 bases short and J 7 bases short, with 15 bases between. Germline V gives CDR1 KGHDR, CDR2 SFDVKD. The CDR3 length is 15 residues. This record comes from a study of T cells in Graves' hyperthyroidism and ophthalmopathy. The study's findings and limits: The model's output predicted ophthalmopathy at a median of roughly 6 months prior to onset. Stable hyperthyroidism was told apart from ophthalmopathy by a model built on 13 V-J features. Blood held most thyroid clonotypes expanded above 0.001 frequency.

RNA transcripts provided the source from which TCR beta CDR3 regions were amplified. A first-round RT-PCR of the TCR CDR3 used the HTBI primer set. TCRdb re-analysed the multiplex PCR reads in MiXCR, keeping a single row per CDR3 protein. The data hold 400,000 to 600,000 distinct CDR3 sequences, with around 20% observed a single time. Clinical symptoms, serum thyroxine and TRAb, thyroid ultrasound and orbital computed tomography were used for the diagnoses. The sequence came from a man in his late teens or twenties with Graves' hyperthyroidism. The rearrangement uses TRBV24-1 and TRBJ2-2; maybe TRBD1 (5 bases). Sample: blood. CDR3 bases: TGTGCCACCAGTGACCCAACAGGTCGCGTCGGGGAGCTGTTTTTT. Translated: CATSDPTGRVGELFF.